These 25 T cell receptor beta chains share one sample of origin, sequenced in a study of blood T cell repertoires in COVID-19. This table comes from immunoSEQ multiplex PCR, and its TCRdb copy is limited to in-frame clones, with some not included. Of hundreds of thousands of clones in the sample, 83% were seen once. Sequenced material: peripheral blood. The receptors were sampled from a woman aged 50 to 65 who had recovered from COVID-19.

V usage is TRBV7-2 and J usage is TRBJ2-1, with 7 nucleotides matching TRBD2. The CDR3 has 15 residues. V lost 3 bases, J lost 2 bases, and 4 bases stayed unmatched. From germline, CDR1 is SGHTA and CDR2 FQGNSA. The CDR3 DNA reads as TGTGCCAGCAGCTTGGGTCGGGGGGCCTACAATGAGCAGTTCTTC. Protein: CASSLGRGAYNEQFF.

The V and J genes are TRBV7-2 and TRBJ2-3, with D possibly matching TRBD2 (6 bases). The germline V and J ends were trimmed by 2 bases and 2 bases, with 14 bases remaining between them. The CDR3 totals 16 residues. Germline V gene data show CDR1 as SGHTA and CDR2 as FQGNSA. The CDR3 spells CASSLRARGSTDTQYF. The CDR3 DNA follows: TGTGCCAGCAGCTTAAGGGCGCGGGGATCCACAGATACGCAGTATTTT. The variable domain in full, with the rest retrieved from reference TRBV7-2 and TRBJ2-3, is GAGVSQSPSNKVTEKGKDVELRCDPISGHTALYWYRQSLGQGLEFLIYFQGNSAPDKSGLPSDRFSAERTGGSVSTLTIQRTQQEDSAVYLCASSLRARGSTDTQYFGPGTRLTVL.

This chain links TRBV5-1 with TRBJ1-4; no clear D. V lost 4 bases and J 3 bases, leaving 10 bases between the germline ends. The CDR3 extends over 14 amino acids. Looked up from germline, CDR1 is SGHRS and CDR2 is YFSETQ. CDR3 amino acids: CASSPLPPNEKLFF. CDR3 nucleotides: TGCGCCAGCAGCCCCCTCCCCCCTAATGAAAAACTGTTTTTT.

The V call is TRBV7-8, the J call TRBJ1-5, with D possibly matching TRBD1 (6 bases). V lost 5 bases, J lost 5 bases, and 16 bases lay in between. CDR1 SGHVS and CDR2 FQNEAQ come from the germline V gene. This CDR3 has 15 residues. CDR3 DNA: TGTGCCAGCAGCCGAACAGGGAACGTTGATCAGCCCCAGCATTTT. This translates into CASSRTGNVDQPQHF.

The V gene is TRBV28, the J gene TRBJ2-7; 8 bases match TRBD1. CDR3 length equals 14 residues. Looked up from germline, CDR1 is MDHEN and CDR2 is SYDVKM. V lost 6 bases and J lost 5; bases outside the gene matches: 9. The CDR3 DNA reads TGTGCCAGCAGAACCCGACAGGGGTCCAACGAGCAGTACTTC. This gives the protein CASRTRQGSNEQYF.

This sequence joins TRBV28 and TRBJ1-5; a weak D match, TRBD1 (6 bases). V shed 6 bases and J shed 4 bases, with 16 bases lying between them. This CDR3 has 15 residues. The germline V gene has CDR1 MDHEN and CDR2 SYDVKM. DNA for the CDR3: TGTGCCAGCAGCCGTGGGGGGGCTGGGAATCAGCCCCAGCATTTT. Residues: CASSRGGAGNQPQHF.

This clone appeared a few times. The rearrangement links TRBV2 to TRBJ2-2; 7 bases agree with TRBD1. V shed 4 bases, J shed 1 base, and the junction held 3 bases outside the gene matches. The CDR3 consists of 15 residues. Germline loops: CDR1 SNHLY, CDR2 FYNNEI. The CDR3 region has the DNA TGTGCCAGCAGTGTGAGGGGGCTGAACACCGGGGAGCTGTTTTTT. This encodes CASSVRGLNTGELFF. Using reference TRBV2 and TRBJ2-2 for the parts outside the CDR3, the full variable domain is EPEVTQTPSHQVTQMGQEVILRCVPISNHLYFYWYRQILGQKVEFLVSFYNNEISEKSEIFDDQFSVERPDGSNFTLKIRSTKLEDSAMYFCASSVRGLNTGELFFGEGSRLTVL.

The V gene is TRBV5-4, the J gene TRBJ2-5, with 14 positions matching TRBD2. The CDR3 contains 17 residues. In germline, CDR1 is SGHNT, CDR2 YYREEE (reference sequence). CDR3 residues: CVSQLGGLAGGSETQYF. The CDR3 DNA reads TGTGTGTCACAGCTTGGCGGACTAGCGGGGGGTTCAGAGACCCAGTACTTC.

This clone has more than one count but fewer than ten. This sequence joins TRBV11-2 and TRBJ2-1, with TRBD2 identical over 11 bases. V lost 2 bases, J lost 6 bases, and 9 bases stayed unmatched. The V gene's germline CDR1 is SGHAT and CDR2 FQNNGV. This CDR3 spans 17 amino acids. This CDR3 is CASSLSSSGGNFNEQFF. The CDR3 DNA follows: TGTGCCAGCAGCTTATCGTCTAGCGGGGGGAACTTCAATGAGCAGTTCTTC. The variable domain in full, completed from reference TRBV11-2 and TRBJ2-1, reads EAGVAQSPRYKIIEKRQSVAFWCNPISGHATLYWYQQILGQGPKLLIQFQNNGVVDDSQLPKDRFSAERLKGVDSTLKIQPAKLEDSAVYLCASSLSSSGGNFNEQFFGPGTRLTVL.

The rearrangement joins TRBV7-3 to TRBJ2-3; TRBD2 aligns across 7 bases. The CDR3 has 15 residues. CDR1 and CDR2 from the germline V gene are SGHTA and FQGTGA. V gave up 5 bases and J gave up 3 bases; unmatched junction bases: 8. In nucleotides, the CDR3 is TGTGCCAGCAGCCACCTGGGGGGGGTGACAGATACGCAGTATTTT. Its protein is CASSHLGGVTDTQYF.

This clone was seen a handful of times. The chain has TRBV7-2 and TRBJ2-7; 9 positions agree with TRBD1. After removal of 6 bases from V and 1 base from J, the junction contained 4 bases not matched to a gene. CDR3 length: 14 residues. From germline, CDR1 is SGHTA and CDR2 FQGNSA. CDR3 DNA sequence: TGTGCCAGCAGTCCGACAGGGGGTTCCTACGAGCAGTACTTC. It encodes CASSPTGGSYEQYF.

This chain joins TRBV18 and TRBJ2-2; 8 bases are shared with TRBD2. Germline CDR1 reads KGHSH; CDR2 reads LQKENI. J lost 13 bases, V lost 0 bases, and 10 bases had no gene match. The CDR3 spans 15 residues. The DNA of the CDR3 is TGTGCCAGCTCACCACCGATGGCCGGGGGGGGTCGGCTGTTTTTT. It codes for CASSPPMAGGGRLFF.

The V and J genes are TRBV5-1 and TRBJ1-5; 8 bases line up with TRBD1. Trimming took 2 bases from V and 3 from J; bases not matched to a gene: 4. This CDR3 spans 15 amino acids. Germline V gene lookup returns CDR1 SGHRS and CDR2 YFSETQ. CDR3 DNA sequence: TGCGCCAGCAGCTTACAGGGGGGGAACAATCAGCCCCAGCATTTT. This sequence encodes CASSLQGGNNQPQHF.

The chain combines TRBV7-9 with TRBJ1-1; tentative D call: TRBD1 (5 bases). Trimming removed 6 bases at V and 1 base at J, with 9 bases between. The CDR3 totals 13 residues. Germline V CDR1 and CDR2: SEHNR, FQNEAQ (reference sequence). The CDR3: CASSEGANTEAFF. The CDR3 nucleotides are TGTGCCAGCAGTGAAGGGGCGAACACTGAAGCTTTCTTT.

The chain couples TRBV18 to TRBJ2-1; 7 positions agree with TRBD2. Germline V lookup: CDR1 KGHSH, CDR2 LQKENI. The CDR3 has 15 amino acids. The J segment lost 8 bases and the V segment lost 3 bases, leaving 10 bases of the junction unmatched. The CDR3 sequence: CASSPVQRGRYEQFF. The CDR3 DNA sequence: TGTGCCAGCTCACCCGTTCAGCGGGGAAGGTATGAGCAGTTCTTC. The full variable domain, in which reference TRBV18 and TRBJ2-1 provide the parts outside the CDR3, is NAGVMQNPRHLVRRRGQEARLRCSPMKGHSHVYWYRQLPEEGLKFMVYLQKENIIDESGMPKERFSAEFPKEGPSILRIQQVVRGDSAAYFCASSPVQRGRYEQFFGPGTRLTVL.

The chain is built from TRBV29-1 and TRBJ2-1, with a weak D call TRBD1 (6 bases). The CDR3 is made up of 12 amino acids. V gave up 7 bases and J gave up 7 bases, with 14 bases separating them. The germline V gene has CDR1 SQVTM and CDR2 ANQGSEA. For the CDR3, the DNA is TGCAGCGGGCTAACCCAGGGGAATGAGCAGTTCTTC. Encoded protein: CSGLTQGNEQFF.

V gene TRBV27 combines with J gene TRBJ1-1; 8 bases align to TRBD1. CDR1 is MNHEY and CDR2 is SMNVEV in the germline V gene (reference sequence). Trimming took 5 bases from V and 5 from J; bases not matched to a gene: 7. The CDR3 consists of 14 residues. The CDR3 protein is CASSTRTGRTEAFF. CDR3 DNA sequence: TGTGCCAGCAGTACCCGGACAGGGAGAACTGAAGCTTTCTTT.

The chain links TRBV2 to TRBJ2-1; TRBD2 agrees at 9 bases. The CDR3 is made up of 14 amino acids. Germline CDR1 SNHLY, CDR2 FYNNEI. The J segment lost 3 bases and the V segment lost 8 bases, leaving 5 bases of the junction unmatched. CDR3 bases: TGTGCCAGCGTAAGAGCGGGAGGCTACAATGAGCAGTTCTTC. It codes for CASVRAGGYNEQFF. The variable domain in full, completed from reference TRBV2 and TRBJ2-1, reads EPEVTQTPSHQVTQMGQEVILRCVPISNHLYFYWYRQILGQKVEFLVSFYNNEISEKSEIFDDQFSVERPDGSNFTLKIRSTKLEDSAMYFCASVRAGGYNEQFFGPGTRLTVL.

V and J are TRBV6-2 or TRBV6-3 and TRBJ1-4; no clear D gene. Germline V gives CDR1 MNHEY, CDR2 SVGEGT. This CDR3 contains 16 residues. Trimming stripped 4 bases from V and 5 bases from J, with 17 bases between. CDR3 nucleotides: TGTGCCAGCAGTTCCCCCCCGGGATCCAAGAATGAAAAACTGTTTTTT. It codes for CASSSPPGSKNEKLFF.

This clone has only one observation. The CDR3 loop is CASSQAGGGVTDTQYF. The CDR3 DNA reads TGTGCCAGCAGCCAAGCGGGCGGGGGCGTCACAGATACGCAGTATTTT. The V call is TRBV3-1 (or the pseudogene TRBV3-2), the J call TRBJ2-3; a possible D gene is TRBD2 (7 bases). Germline values: CDR1 LGHDT, CDR2 YNNKEL (reference sequence). V gave up 1 base and J gave up 2 bases, with 13 bases separating them. The CDR3 covers 16 residues.

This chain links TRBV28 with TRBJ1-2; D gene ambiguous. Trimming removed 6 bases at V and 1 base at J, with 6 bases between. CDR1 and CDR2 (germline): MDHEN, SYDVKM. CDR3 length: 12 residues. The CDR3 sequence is CASRGVNYGYTF. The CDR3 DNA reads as TGTGCCAGCAGGGGCGTTAACTATGGCTACACCTTC.

This CDR3 reads CASSPAGTGINEQFF. CDR3 coding DNA: TGTGCCAGTAGTCCGGCCGGGACAGGGATCAATGAGCAGTTCTTC. The V call is TRBV19, the J call TRBJ2-1; 9 bases agree with TRBD1. The V segment lost 5 bases and the J segment 6 bases; nucleotides outside the gene matches: 8. The germline V gene has CDR1 LNHDA and CDR2 SQIVND (reference sequence). The CDR3 length is 15 residues.

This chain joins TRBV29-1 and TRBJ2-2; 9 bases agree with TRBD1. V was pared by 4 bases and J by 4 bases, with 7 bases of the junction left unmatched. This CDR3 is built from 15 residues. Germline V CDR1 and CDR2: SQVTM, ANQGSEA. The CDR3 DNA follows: TGCAGCGTTGGGCCTGGGACAGGGCTCACCGGGGAGCTGTTTTTT. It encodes CSVGPGTGLTGELFF.

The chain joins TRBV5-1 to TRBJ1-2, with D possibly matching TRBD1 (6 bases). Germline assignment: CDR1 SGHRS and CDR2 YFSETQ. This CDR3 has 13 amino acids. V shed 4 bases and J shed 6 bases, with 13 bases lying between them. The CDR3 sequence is CASSLQGNHGYTF. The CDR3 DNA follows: TGCGCCAGCAGCCTACAGGGAAATCATGGCTACACCTTC.

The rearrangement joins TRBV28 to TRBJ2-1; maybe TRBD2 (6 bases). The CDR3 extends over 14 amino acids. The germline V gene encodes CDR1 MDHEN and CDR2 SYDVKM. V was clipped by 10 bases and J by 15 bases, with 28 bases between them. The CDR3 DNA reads TGTGCCACGAAACTCAGTGGGACTCCCCGAGTGTGGTTCTTC. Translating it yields CATKLSGTPRVWFF.